Listed here is a single T cell receptor beta chain. This sample was taken from a study of technical replicates of blood from several donors. Clones were read by immunoSEQ multiplex PCR, and TCRdb kept only the in-frame ones, dropping some. The sample includes approximately 65,000 clones, roughly 86% of them seen just once. The germline V gene has CDR1 MGHRA and CDR2 YSYEKL. V was trimmed by 2 bases and J by 2 bases, leaving 6 bases between them. The CDR3 runs to 13 residues. The rearrangement joins TRBV4-1 to TRBJ1-2; D gene ambiguous. This clonotype was obtained from a human donor in good health. Some clones in this sample may be carry-over from other donors' samples. What was sequenced was PBMCs. The CDR3 DNA reads as TGCGCCAGCAGCCAAAGAGGGAACTATGGCTACACCTTC. Translated: CASSQRGNYGYTF.